A single T cell receptor beta chain is shown here with its context. Its matching antigen is unknown. The table came from immunoSEQ multiplex PCR; TCRdb's copy has only in-frame clones and leaves some out. The data show 100,000 to 150,000 clones, 85% to 95% seen once. The sample is drawn from a study of T cell responses to AZD1222 COVID-19 vaccine. The V end lost 6 bases, the J end lost 8 bases, and 22 bases lay between the germline ends. The CDR3 is 15 residues long. The V gene's germline CDR1 is MRHNA and CDR2 SNTAGT. General observations from the study: Only a handful of AZD1222 recipients, several in all, had baseline seropositivity.

This TCR came from an adult who received the AZD1222 COVID-19 vaccine. Sequenced material: peripheral blood, taken 28 days after the second AZD1222 dose. The genes are TRBV6-4 and TRBJ1-2; perhaps TRBD1 as D (5 bases). CDR3 bases: TGTGCCAGCAGGCGGACCGCCGGGACGGAGGCGGGCTACACCTTC. It translates to CASRRTAGTEAGYTF.